The following is a T cell receptor beta chain sequence with its context. Its antigen remains unknown. The data originate from a study of blood T cells in healthy people across ages. General study findings and limits: Diversity was estimated from one million T cells, and these estimates were considered underestimates. Roughly linear declines in TCR beta diversity per million T cells occurred with age.

A second PCR, run for about 7 to 11 cycles, used a sample-barcoded 5' primer plus a J-beta primer mix. Template switching added a 12-random-nucleotide identifier to every cDNA molecule. TCRdb re-called the 5' RACE reads through MiXCR, storing one row per CDR3 protein. This table has fewer than 1.5 million distinct CDR3 sequences, 40% to 50% appearing once. The CDR3 contains 19 residues. V usage is TRBV21-1 and J usage is TRBJ1-1. TRBV21-1 is a pseudogene segment. Material for sequencing was blood. This TCR was recovered from a woman under 30 in good health. The CDR3 sequence is CASSKGTWSGLHMNTEAFF. The CDR3 DNA reads as TGTGCCAGCAGCAAAGGGACGTGGAGCGGGTTACACATGAACACTGAAGCTTTCTTT.